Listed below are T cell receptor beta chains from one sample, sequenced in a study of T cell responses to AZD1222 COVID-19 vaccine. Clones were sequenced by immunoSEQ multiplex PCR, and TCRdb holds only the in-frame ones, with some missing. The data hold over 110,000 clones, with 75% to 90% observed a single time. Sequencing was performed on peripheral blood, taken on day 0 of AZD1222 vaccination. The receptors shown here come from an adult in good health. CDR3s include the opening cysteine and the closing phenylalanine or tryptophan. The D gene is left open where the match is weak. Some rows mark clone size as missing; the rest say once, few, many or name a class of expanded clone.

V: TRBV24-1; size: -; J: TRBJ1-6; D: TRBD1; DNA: TGTGCCACCAGTGACACAGGGGACTCACCCCTCCACTTT; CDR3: CATSDTGDSPLHF
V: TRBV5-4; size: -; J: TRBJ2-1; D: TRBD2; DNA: TGTGCCAGCAGCTTGGCGGGGGGAGCTAACAATGAGCAGTTCTTC; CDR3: CASSLAGGANNEQFF
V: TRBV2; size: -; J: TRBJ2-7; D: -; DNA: TGTGCCAGCAGCCTTAGAGGGTCCTCAAGGGCCTACGAGCAGTACTTC; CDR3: CASSLRGSSRAYEQYF
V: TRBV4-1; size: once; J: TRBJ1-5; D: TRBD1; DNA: TGCGCCAGCAGCCATTCGACAGGGGGAATCGGGCAGCCCCAGCATTTT; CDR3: CASSHSTGGIGQPQHF
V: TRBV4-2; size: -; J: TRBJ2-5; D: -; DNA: TGTGCCAGCAGCCAAGAAGGACACCAAACGAACCAAGAGACCCAGTACTTC; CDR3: CASSQEGHQTNQETQYF
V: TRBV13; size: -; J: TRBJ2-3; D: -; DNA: TGTGCCAGCAGCGCAACTAGCACAGATACGCAGTATTTT; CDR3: CASSATSTDTQYF
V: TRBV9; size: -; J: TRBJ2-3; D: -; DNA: TGTGCCAGCAGCGGGGGTTTATGGTCAGATACGCAGTATTTT; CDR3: CASSGGLWSDTQYF
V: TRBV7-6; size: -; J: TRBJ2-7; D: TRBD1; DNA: TGTGCCAGCAGCCCGACAGGGGGGAGCTCCTACGAGCAGTACTTC; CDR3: CASSPTGGSSYEQYF
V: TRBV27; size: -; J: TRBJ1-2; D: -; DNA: TGTGCCAGCAGTTCTACTCGGGGGAGTTACTATGGCTACACCTTC; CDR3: CASSSTRGSYYGYTF
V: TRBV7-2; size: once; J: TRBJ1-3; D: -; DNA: TGTGCCAGCAGCTTAGCGTACCGGGCCCCTGGAAACACCATATATTTT; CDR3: CASSLAYRAPGNTIYF
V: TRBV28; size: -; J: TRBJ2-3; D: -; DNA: TGTGCCAGCAGTTCTACGTTCCCTCGAGATTATACGCAGTATTTT; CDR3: CASSSTFPRDYTQYF
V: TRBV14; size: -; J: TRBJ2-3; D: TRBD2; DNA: TGTGCCAGCAGCCAGCTAGCGGGACTCAAAGATACGCAGTATTTT; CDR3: CASSQLAGLKDTQYF
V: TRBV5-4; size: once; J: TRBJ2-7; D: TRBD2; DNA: TGTGCCAGCAGCTTGGTATCCCTAGCGGGAGTAGTCTACGAGCAGTACTTC; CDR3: CASSLVSLAGVVYEQYF
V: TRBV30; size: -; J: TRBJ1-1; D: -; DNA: TGTGCCTGGAGGGACCAGGGGCGGAACACTGAAGCTTTCTTT; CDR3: CAWRDQGRNTEAFF
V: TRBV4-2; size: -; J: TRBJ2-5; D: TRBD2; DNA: TGTGCCAGCAGCCAGCGGGGGTCCCGAGAGACCCAGTACTTC; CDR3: CASSQRGSRETQYF
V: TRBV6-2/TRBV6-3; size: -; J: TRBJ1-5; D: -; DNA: TGTGCCAGCAGTTCCACCACGGCGGGGCCCCAGCATTTT; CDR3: CASSSTTAGPQHF
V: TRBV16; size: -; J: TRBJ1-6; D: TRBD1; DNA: TGTGCCAGCAGCCAATCCAGGACAGGGGGTTCACCCCTCCACTTT; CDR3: CASSQSRTGGSPLHF
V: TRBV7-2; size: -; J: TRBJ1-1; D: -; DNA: TGTGCCAGCAGCTTAGCGTTCCAGGGTCACGCTGAAGCTTTCTTT; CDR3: CASSLAFQGHAEAFF
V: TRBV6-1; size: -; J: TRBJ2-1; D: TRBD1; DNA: TGTGCCAGCAGTGCTCCCGGGACAGGGTCCCCCAATGAGCAGTTCTTC; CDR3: CASSAPGTGSPNEQFF
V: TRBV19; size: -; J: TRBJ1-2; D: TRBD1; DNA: TGTGCCAGTAGTATAGGTAGGGACAGTGGCTTCTATGGCTACACCTTC; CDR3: CASSIGRDSGFYGYTF
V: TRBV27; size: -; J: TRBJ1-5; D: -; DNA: TGTGCCAGCAGCCCCCTGCTCGGTAATCAGCCCCAGCATTTT; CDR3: CASSPLLGNQPQHF
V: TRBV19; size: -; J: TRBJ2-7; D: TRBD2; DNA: TGTGCCAGTAGCCTCAGGGATCCAGGGAGGGATCGTGTGCAGTACTTC; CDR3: CASSLRDPGRDRVQYF
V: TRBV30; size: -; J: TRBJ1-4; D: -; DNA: TGTGCCTGGACTGGGGACGGTAATGAAAAACTGTTTTTT; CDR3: CAWTGDGNEKLFF
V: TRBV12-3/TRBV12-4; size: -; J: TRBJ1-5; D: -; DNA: TGTGCCAGCAGCCCCGGAGGGCGCCAGCATTTT; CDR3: CASSPGGRQHF
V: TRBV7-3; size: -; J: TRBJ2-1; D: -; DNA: TGTGCCAGCAGCCCCTTCGTGTTAGCGGAATACAATGAGCAGTTCTTC; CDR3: CASSPFVLAEYNEQFF
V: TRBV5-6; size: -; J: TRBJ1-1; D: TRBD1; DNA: TGTGCCAGCAGCTTGTTTGGTGACAGGGGGAGCACTGAAGCTTTCTTT; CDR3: CASSLFGDRGSTEAFF
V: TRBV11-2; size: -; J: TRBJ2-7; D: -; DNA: TGTGCCAGCAGCTCGCTAGCCTACGAGCAGTACTTC; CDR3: CASSSLAYEQYF
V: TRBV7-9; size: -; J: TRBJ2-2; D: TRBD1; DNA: TGTGCCAGCAGCTTAGGCCCAGGGGGAGTTACCGGGGAGCTGTTTTTT; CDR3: CASSLGPGGVTGELFF
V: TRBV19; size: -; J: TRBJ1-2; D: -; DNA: TGTGCCAGTAGTTTCGCCGGACAAGGGGTTGTCTATGGCTACACCTTC; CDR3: CASSFAGQGVVYGYTF
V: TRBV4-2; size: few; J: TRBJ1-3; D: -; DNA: TGTGCCAGCAGCCAAGAAAGGGACCACTTCCTCATATATTTT; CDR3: CASSQERDHFLIYF
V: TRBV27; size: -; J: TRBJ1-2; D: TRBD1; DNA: TGTGCCAGCAGTTCCAGCCGGGCAGGGGGCGGCGATGGCTACACCTTC; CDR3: CASSSSRAGGGDGYTF
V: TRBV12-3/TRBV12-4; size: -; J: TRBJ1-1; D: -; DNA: TGTGCCAGCAGTTTGAGCTGGGCTGAAGCTTTCTTT; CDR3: CASSLSWAEAFF
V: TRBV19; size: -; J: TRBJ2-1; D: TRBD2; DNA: TGTGCCAGTAGGCTAGCGGGAGGCAATGAGCAGTTCTTC; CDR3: CASRLAGGNEQFF
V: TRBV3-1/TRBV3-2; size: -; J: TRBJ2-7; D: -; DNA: TGTGCCAGCAGCCAAGAAGATGGGCGGGTAGAACAACACTTC; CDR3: CASSQEDGRVEQHF
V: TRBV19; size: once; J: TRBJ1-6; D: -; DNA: TGTGCCAGTAGTAATAAGGGTGGTTCACCCCTCCACTTT; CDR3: CASSNKGGSPLHF
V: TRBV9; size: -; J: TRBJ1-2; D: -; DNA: TGTGCCAGCAGCCCCACTAACTATGGCTACACCTTC; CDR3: CASSPTNYGYTF
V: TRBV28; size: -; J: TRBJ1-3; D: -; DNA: TGTGCCAGCCTGACCGGGCCGAGGGCCACCATATATTTT; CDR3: CASLTGPRATIYF
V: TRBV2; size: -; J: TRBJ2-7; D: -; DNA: TGTGCCAGCAGTGGGGCGACAGCAACCTACGAGCAGTACTTC; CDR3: CASSGATATYEQYF
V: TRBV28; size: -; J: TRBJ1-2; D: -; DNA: TGTGCCAGCAGAACCTCGTCAGGACGGCACTATGGCTACACCTTC; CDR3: CASRTSSGRHYGYTF
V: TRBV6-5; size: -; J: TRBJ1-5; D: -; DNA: TGTGCCAGCAGTTACTCTCGGAAGAACAATCAGCCCCAGCATTTT; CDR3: CASSYSRKNNQPQHF
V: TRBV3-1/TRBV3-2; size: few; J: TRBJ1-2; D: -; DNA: TGTGCCAGCAGCCAATCGGACAGCTATAACTATGGCTACACCTTC; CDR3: CASSQSDSYNYGYTF